Detailed here is one T cell receptor (beta chain). Sequencing was performed with immunoSEQ multiplex PCR; in TCRdb, only in-frame clones are kept and a portion is missing. The profile shows approximately 1.4 million clones, 95% to 99% of them singletons. These data belong to a study of shared clonotypes between healthy human individuals. This TCR derives from a man aged 30 to 45 in good health. What was sequenced was naive CD4+ T cells sorted from blood. Subset: CD45RA+ positively selected.

The CDR3 reads CASGTGGNRQPQHF. In nucleotides, the CDR3 is TGTGCCAGCGGGACGGGAGGAAACAGGCAGCCCCAGCATTTT. V gene TRBV25-1 combines with J gene TRBJ1-5, with D maybe TRBD1 (5 bases). Germline CDR1 reads MGHDK; CDR2 reads SYGVNS. The CDR3 contains 14 residues. V was clipped by 8 bases and J by 7 bases, with 18 bases between them.